This TCR beta chain was identified during a study of blood T cell repertoires in COVID-19. In the source study's methods: Amplification from reference gene primers served as the basis for estimated nucleated cell counts. Only in-frame clones appear in the TCRdb table, and some are missing; sequencing was by immunoSEQ multiplex PCR. V and J calls and clone size are as listed in that table; D and trimming were resolved from the DNA. The sample has about 160,000 clones; approximately 90% are singletons. The CDR3 runs to 14 residues. V dropped 6 bases and J dropped 6 bases, with 17 bases sitting between them. Germline V CDR1 and CDR2: MNHEY, SVGAGI.

Sample: peripheral blood. This clonotype originated in a man aged 25 to 45 with COVID-19, enrolled during active disease. The rearrangement links TRBV6-5 to TRBJ1-2; D possibly corresponds to TRBD1 (5 bases). CDR3 DNA: TGTGCCAGCAGCTATGGGGCAGTAGTCGATGGCTACACCTTC. This gives the protein CASSYGAVVDGYTF.